The 27 T cell receptor beta chains listed next were all sequenced from one sample in a study of CD8 T cells in ankylosing spondylitis. The study's findings and limits: Roughly eight highly homologous variants made up a TCR beta motif that seemed to typify ankylosing spondylitis blood.

No cognate antigen is known for these TCRs. From the 5' RACE reads, TCRdb called clonotypes with MiXCR, one entry per CDR3 protein. The sample has a few hundred thousand distinct CDR3 sequences, under 20% seen once. Sample: blood, either unsorted or a sorted T cell fraction (not recorded which). The receptor source for this set is a male donor with ankylosing spondylitis.

This clonotype appeared a few times. V gene TRBV3-1 combines with J gene TRBJ2-3, with 15 bases that match TRBD2. The trim removed 0 bases at V and 5 bases at J, leaving 6 bases unmatched. This CDR3 is 18 amino acids long. Germline values: CDR1 LGHDT, CDR2 YNNKEL (reference sequence). This CDR3 is CASSQELGLAGGVDTQYF. Written as DNA, the CDR3 is TGTGCCAGCAGCCAAGAACTGGGACTAGCGGGAGGCGTAGATACGCAGTATTTT.

The chain has TRBV5-5 and TRBJ2-5, with TRBD1 matching over 8 bases. This CDR3 is built from 15 residues. The V and J ends lost 4 bases and 5 bases, in that order; junction bases with no gene match: 10. Germline V CDR1 and CDR2: SGHKS, YYEKEE (reference sequence). Written as DNA, the CDR3 is TGTGCCAGCAGCCTCCATCAGGGGGCCCTCGAGACCCAGTACTTC. Its protein is CASSLHQGALETQYF.

The rearrangement links TRBV12-3 or TRBV12-4 to TRBJ2-7; 7 nucleotides line up with TRBD1. The V and J ends lost 6 bases and 2 bases, in that order; junction bases with no gene match: 10. The CDR3 has 15 residues. CDR3 sequence reads: CASSPGKGAPYEQYF. CDR3 nucleotides: TGTGCCAGCAGCCCGGGGAAGGGGGCCCCCTACGAGCAGTACTTC.

The chain has TRBV2 and TRBJ2-3; 9 nucleotides align to TRBD1. CDR3 length equals 15 residues. V gave up 5 bases and J gave up 3 bases; unmatched junction bases: 6. Looked up from germline, CDR1 is SNHLY and CDR2 is FYNNEI. CDR3 protein: CASSKQGAHTDTQYF. Written as DNA, the CDR3 is TGTGCCAGCAGTAAACAGGGGGCGCATACAGATACGCAGTATTTT.

The chain combines TRBV20-1 with TRBJ2-7; D could derive from TRBD1 or TRBD2 (5 bases each). Germline V gives CDR1 DFQATT, CDR2 SNEGSKA (reference sequence). V lost 0 bases and J lost 2, with 14 bases in between. The CDR3 consists of 15 residues. The CDR3 loop reads CSARDHSGSPYEQYF. The CDR3, as DNA: TGCAGTGCTAGAGATCATTCAGGGAGCCCCTACGAGCAGTACTTC.

This clonotype was counted between two and nine times. This chain connects TRBV20-1 to TRBJ2-5; 7 bases are shared with TRBD2. This CDR3 has 14 residues. The germline CDR1 and CDR2 sequences are DFQATT and SNEGSKA (reference sequence). Trimming removed 3 bases from V and 1 base from J; junction bases left unmatched: 5. The CDR3 here is CSARLAAIQETQYF. The CDR3 DNA follows: TGCAGTGCTAGGCTAGCGGCGATCCAAGAGACCCAGTACTTC.

The genes are TRBV4-2 and TRBJ2-3, with unresolved D. The CDR3 is made up of 14 amino acids. The germline CDR1 and CDR2 sequences are LGHNA and YNFKEQ. The V end lost 1 base, the J end lost 3 bases, and 8 bases lay between the germline ends. The CDR3 reads CASSQAVPTDTQYF. CDR3 coding DNA: TGTGCCAGCAGCCAAGCAGTTCCGACAGATACGCAGTATTTT.

This clonotype has only one observation. This sequence joins TRBV30 and TRBJ2-3; 9 bases map to TRBD2. CDR1 is GTSNPN, CDR2 SVGIG, per germline (reference sequence). This CDR3 is built from 15 residues. Germline trimming cut 2 bases from V and 1 base from J; bases unmatched to any gene: 4. The chain's CDR3 is CAWSFTSGRTDTQYF. The CDR3 DNA reads as TGTGCCTGGAGTTTTACTAGCGGGCGCACAGATACGCAGTATTTT.

V usage is TRBV20-1 and J usage is TRBJ2-7, with D possibly being TRBD1 (6 bases). CDR1 and CDR2 from the germline V gene are DFQATT and SNEGSKA (reference sequence). Trimming shortened V by 7 bases and J by 2 bases, and 18 bases separated the two germline ends. The CDR3 sequence is 14 residues long. The CDR3, as DNA: TGCAGTGTACCAGGGGTAGCCCCCCCCTACGAGCAGTACTTC. It translates to CSVPGVAPPYEQYF.

There are a few counts of this clonotype. The chain has TRBV29-1 and TRBJ2-4; D uncertain. From germline, CDR1 is SQVTM and CDR2 ANQGSEA. The CDR3 has 13 residues. Between the trimmed V and J ends, which lost 5 bases and 0 bases, there was a span of 8 bases. CDR3 residues: CSVREIAKNIQYF. The CDR3 DNA sequence: TGCAGCGTTAGAGAGATAGCCAAAAACATTCAGTACTTC.

This clonotype appeared a few times. V usage is TRBV28 and J usage is TRBJ1-1; D is undetermined. Trimming shortened V by 5 bases and J by 8 bases, and 9 bases separated the two germline ends. This CDR3 is 11 amino acids long. The germline V gene encodes CDR1 MDHEN and CDR2 SYDVKM. This CDR3 reads CASSKSYEAFF. The CDR3 DNA sequence: TGTGCCAGCAGTAAGAGCTACGAAGCTTTCTTT. The complete variable domain, with remaining parts taken from reference TRBV28 and TRBJ1-1, reads DVKVTQSSRYLVKRTGEKVFLECVQDMDHENMFWYRQDPGLGLRLIYFSYDVKMKEKGDIPEGYSVSREKKERFSLILESASTNQTSMYLCASSKSYEAFFGQGTRLTVV.

V usage is TRBV27 and J usage is TRBJ2-7; 7 bases map to TRBD1. Trimming at V came to 6 bases and at J to 4 bases, leaving 9 bases not matched to a gene. This CDR3 is 14 amino acids long. The germline gives CDR1 MNHEY, CDR2 SMNVEV (reference sequence). The CDR3 coding sequence is TGTGCCAGCAGCCCCGAGAGGGGGCCGTACGAGCAGTACTTC. As protein: CASSPERGPYEQYF.

This clonotype occurred a few times. CDR3 nucleotide sequence: TGCGCCAGCAGCCCGCAGGGGGAACTTTCCTACGAGCAGTACTTC. This translates into CASSPQGELSYEQYF. This sequence joins TRBV5-1 and TRBJ2-7; 7 bases are a match to TRBD1. This CDR3 contains 15 residues. J was trimmed by 1 base and V by 4 bases; bases with no gene match: 8. Germline assignment: CDR1 SGHRS and CDR2 YFSETQ.

V and J are TRBV12-3 or TRBV12-4 and TRBJ2-1; D perhaps matches TRBD2 (7 bases). V lost 6 bases, J lost 10 bases, and 13 bases lay in between. The CDR3 is made up of 12 amino acids. This CDR3 reads CASRGGGREQFF. CDR3 nucleotides: TGTGCCAGCAGGGGGGGGGGGCGCGAGCAGTTCTTC.

This clonotype has a handful of counts. The gene calls are TRBV6-2 or TRBV6-3 and TRBJ1-2, with D unclear. The CDR3 totals 9 residues. Per the germline V gene, CDR1 is MNHEY and CDR2 is SVGEGT. Trimming removed 8 bases at V and 7 bases at J, with 5 bases between. The CDR3 nucleotides read TGTGCCAGCGGATTTGGCTACACCTTC. Amino acids: CASGFGYTF.

CDR3 amino acids: CSARAHPSGIAKNIQYF. The CDR3 nucleotides are TGCAGTGCTAGAGCCCATCCTAGCGGCATAGCCAAAAACATTCAGTACTTC. The chain joins TRBV20-1 to TRBJ2-4, with 7 positions matching TRBD2. Germline trimming cut 1 base from V and 0 bases from J; bases unmatched to any gene: 9. Germline CDR1 reads DFQATT; CDR2 reads SNEGSKA (reference sequence). The length of the CDR3 is 17 residues.

This clonotype was seen more than once but under ten times. The chain combines TRBV3-1 with TRBJ1-6; D not certain. V shed 0 bases and J shed 0 bases, with 9 bases lying between them. The CDR3 is 17 amino acids. Germline values: CDR1 LGHDT, CDR2 YNNKEL (reference sequence). CDR3 in DNA: TGTGCCAGCAGCCAAGATTCGATCAGCTCCTATAATTCACCCCTCCACTTT. Amino acids: CASSQDSISSYNSPLHF.

The chain employs TRBV12-3 or TRBV12-4 and TRBJ1-2; no definite D call. The V end lost 6 bases, the J end lost 3 bases, and 11 bases lay between the germline ends. The CDR3 totals 13 residues. In DNA, the CDR3 is TGTGCCAGCAGCGTTCGGGCAGACTATGGCTACACCTTC. Translating gives CASSVRADYGYTF.

The chain joins TRBV6-1 to TRBJ2-2; 7 bases are a match to TRBD2. Unmatched junction bases numbered 20, after V lost 6 bases and J lost 4 bases. The germline V gene has CDR1 MNHNS and CDR2 SASEGT. The CDR3 length is 19 residues. DNA for the CDR3: TGTGCCAGCAGACCGACCTGGGGCGGCGGGAGAGACAGCACCGGGGAGCTGTTTTTT. Its protein product is CASRPTWGGGRDSTGELFF.

The rearrangement uses TRBV6-2 or TRBV6-3 and TRBJ2-7; D tentatively fits TRBD1 or TRBD2 (6 bases each). Germline CDR1 is MNHEY and CDR2 is SVGEGT. Trimming took 3 bases from V and 6 from J, leaving 18 bases between them. The CDR3 has 15 amino acids. The CDR3 DNA follows: TGTGCCAGCAGTTATTCGTTTGGGGGGCTGAGCGAGCAGTACTTC. It is translated as CASSYSFGGLSEQYF.

This clonotype has a handful of counts. The chain combines TRBV10-3 with TRBJ2-3, with 8 positions matching TRBD1. The CDR3 has 14 residues. V trimming: 6 bases; J trimming: 2 bases; junction bases outside the gene matches: 4. Germline V gene sequence: CDR1 ENHRY, CDR2 SYGVKD. The CDR3 sequence is CAIRRTGPTDTQYF. CDR3 sequence (DNA): TGTGCCATCAGGAGGACAGGGCCCACAGATACGCAGTATTTT.

The V gene is TRBV7-2, the J gene TRBJ1-1; a weak D match, TRBD1 (5 bases). This CDR3 has 13 amino acids. The germline V gene encodes CDR1 SGHTA and CDR2 FQGNSA. With 5 bases removed from V and 3 bases from J, the gap between germline ends came to 10 bases. CDR3 coding DNA: TGTGCCAGCAGCGTGGCCAGGGACACTGAAGCTTTCTTT. Amino acid sequence: CASSVARDTEAFF.

The table lists this clonotype with a few counts. V and J are TRBV20-1 and TRBJ1-4; D is uncertain. The CDR3 extends over 15 amino acids. Germline lookup yields CDR1 DFQATT and CDR2 SNEGSKA (reference sequence). The germline V and J ends were trimmed by 3 bases and 2 bases, with 13 bases remaining between them. The CDR3 protein is CSARHHSSTNEKLFF. The CDR3, as DNA: TGCAGTGCTAGGCACCACTCGAGCACTAATGAAAAACTGTTTTTT.

This clonotype was found many times. V is TRBV6-5 and J is TRBJ1-1; unclear D gene. Germline V gene sequence: CDR1 MNHEY, CDR2 SVGAGI. The CDR3 covers 13 residues. Trimming removed 3 bases at V and 8 bases at J, with 13 bases between. The CDR3 DNA reads TGTGCCAGCAGTTATGGCAAGCTCTTGGAAGCTTTCTTT. As protein: CASSYGKLLEAFF.

The chain uses TRBV3-1 and TRBJ1-2; D call uncertain. Germline V gene data show CDR1 as LGHDT and CDR2 as YNNKEL (reference sequence). V gave up 4 bases and J gave up 8 bases, with 11 bases separating them. The CDR3 covers 12 residues. CDR3 in DNA: TGTGCCAGCAGCCCGGGCCAAACCGGCTACACCTTC. Its protein product is CASSPGQTGYTF.

The chain is built from TRBV21-1 and TRBJ2-7; TRBD2 was called by the table and not checked on the DNA. TRBV21-1 is a pseudogene. CDR3 size: 19 residues. CDR3 in DNA: TGTGCCAGCAGCAAAGCCGCCATACAAGGACTAGCGGTACCCAACGAGCAGTACTTC. Translated, it gives CASSKAAIQGLAVPNEQYF.

This clonotype has just a few counts. This chain links TRBV5-1 with TRBJ1-2; D remains ambiguous. Germline V CDR1 and CDR2: SGHRS, YFSETQ. Trimming pared 0 bases from V and 1 base from J, leaving 16 bases between. This CDR3 is built from 17 residues. As DNA, the CDR3 is TGCGCCAGCAGCTTGGAACCTCACGGGGAGGGTAACTATGGCTACACCTTC. It yields the protein CASSLEPHGEGNYGYTF. The full variable domain, in which reference TRBV5-1 and TRBJ1-2 provide the parts outside the CDR3, is KAGVTQTPRYLIKTRGQQVTLSCSPISGHRSVSWYQQTPGQGLQFLFEYFSETQRNKGNFPGRFSGRQFSNSRSEMNVSTLELGDSALYLCASSLEPHGEGNYGYTFGSGTRLTVV.